Presented here are 18 T cell receptor beta chains from one specimen sequenced in a study of vaccination and CD4 T cells after COVID-19. These TCRs are of unknown antigen specificity. Treatment noted: 10-day PBMC culture with coronavirus spike peptide pools or control peptides (ViraFEST assay). The Oncomine TCR Beta short-read assay sequenced DNA from cultured CD4+ T cells. TCRdb analysed the PCR reads with MiXCR anew, one entry per CDR3 protein. The sample carries 13,000 to 15,000 distinct CDR3 sequences, approximately 45% recorded once. Input material: cultured CD4+ T cells from blood. The receptors derive from a human donor with COVID-19.

This clonotype was found a few times. The chain employs TRBV2 and TRBJ2-5; 10 bases are shared with TRBD1. V dropped 11 bases and J dropped 0; count of bases not matched to a gene: 9. The CDR3 has 15 residues. Per the germline V gene, CDR1 is SNHLY and CDR2 is FYNNEI. The CDR3 DNA is TGTGCCGGCGCACAGGACAGGGGGGACCAAGAGACCCAGTACTTC. Amino acid sequence: CAGAQDRGDQETQYF. Variable domain in full (rest from reference TRBV2 and TRBJ2-5): EPEVTQTPSHQVTQMGQEVILRCVPISNHLYFYWYRQILGQKVEFLVSFYNNEISEKSEIFDDQFSVERPDGSNFTLKIRSTKLEDSAMYFCAGAQDRGDQETQYFGPGTRLLVL.

This clonotype occurred once. No DNA is shown, since the ends of the CDR3 on it are uncertain; the CDR3 is the one TCRdb lists. CDR3 region: CASSSSGRAIDTQYF. The chain uses TRBV5-6 and TRBJ2-3; the DNA was not used to check the table's D call, TRBD2. The germline CDR1 and CDR2 sequences are SGHDT and YYEEEE. The CDR3 is 15 amino acids long, termini counted.

This clonotype occurred a few times. Written as DNA, the CDR3 is TGCGCCAGCAGCCCGCGACAGGGTTCTCTGATTCATTCACCCCTCCACTTT. As protein: CASSPRQGSLIHSPLHF. The rearrangement links TRBV5-1 to TRBJ1-6; TRBD1 matches at 7 bases. V lost 4 bases and J lost 8; bases outside the gene matches: 15. The germline CDR1 and CDR2 sequences are SGHRS and YFSETQ. The CDR3 contains 17 residues.

The V gene is TRBV10-3, the J gene TRBJ2-3; D may match TRBD1 or TRBD2 (6 bases each). The germline CDR1 and CDR2 sequences are ENHRY and SYGVKD. The germline V and J ends were trimmed by 3 bases and 3 bases, with 22 bases remaining between them. This CDR3 is built from 18 residues. CDR3 sequence: CAISDVLGTKGGTDTQYF. The CDR3 DNA is TGTGCCATCAGTGATGTATTGGGGACCAAGGGGGGTACAGATACGCAGTATTTT.

The rearrangement uses TRBV2 and TRBJ2-1, with TRBD1 identical over 7 bases. The J segment lost 2 bases and the V segment lost 7 bases, leaving 8 bases of the junction unmatched. Germline V gene sequence: CDR1 SNHLY, CDR2 FYNNEI. The CDR3 totals 15 residues. CDR3 coding DNA: TGTGCCAGCAACACAGGGGATCGAGCCTACAATGAGCAGTTCTTC. The encoded protein is CASNTGDRAYNEQFF.

This clonotype was picked up a small number of times. The J gene is TRBJ1-2, the V gene TRBV10-1; no clear D gene. The germline V gene encodes CDR1 WNHNN and CDR2 SYGVQD (reference sequence). Trimming took off 2 bases at V and 7 bases at J, with 17 bases between the two ends. The length of the CDR3 is 15 residues. The CDR3 sequence: CASSEVGLPTGGYTF. The CDR3 bases are TGCGCCAGCAGTGAGGTTGGCCTACCAACGGGTGGCTACACCTTC.

V and J are TRBV7-2 and TRBJ1-3; TRBD1 matches 8 bases. CDR3 length equals 16 residues. Germline CDR1 reads SGHTA; CDR2 reads FQGNSA. The V and J ends lost 7 bases and 1 base, in that order; junction bases with no gene match: 9. In DNA form, the CDR3 reads TGTGCCAGCACCGGGGGGACAGGATCTTCTGGAAACACCATATATTTT. Its protein product is CASTGGTGSSGNTIYF.

This sequence joins TRBV5-1 and TRBJ2-1; the D call may be TRBD1 or TRBD2 (5 bases each). Germline CDR1 SGHRS, CDR2 YFSETQ. Trimming pared 4 bases from V and 6 bases from J, leaving 14 bases between. CDR3 length: 14 amino acids. CDR3 DNA: TGCGCCAGCAGCCCGGTCCCGGGGCCCAATGAGCAGTTCTTC. Translation gives CASSPVPGPNEQFF.

The V call is TRBV7-8, the J call TRBJ2-1; D remains unclear. Trimming cost V 5 bases and J 0 bases, with 17 bases left between them. CDR1 SGHVS and CDR2 FQNEAQ come from the germline V gene. The CDR3 contains 17 residues. The CDR3 loop is CASSLPRRFSSYNEQFF. The CDR3 DNA reads TGTGCCAGCAGCCTTCCGCGCCGGTTTAGCTCCTACAATGAGCAGTTCTTC.

The table lists this clonotype with a few counts. The V and J genes are TRBV19 and TRBJ2-2, with no clear D. The CDR3 runs 13 residues. Trimming cost V 2 bases and J 6 bases, with 7 bases left between them. CDR1 is LNHDA and CDR2 is SQIVND in the germline V gene (reference sequence). The CDR3 loop is CASSIMGSGELFF. The CDR3 DNA reads as TGTGCCAGTAGTATAATGGGTTCCGGGGAGCTGTTTTTT.

This chain uses TRBV5-1 with TRBJ2-2; 8 positions agree with TRBD2. The germline gives CDR1 SGHRS, CDR2 YFSETQ. The CDR3 length is 15 residues. After removal of 4 bases from V and 6 bases from J, the junction contained 8 bases not matched to a gene. The CDR3 DNA follows: TGCGCCAGCAGCCAAAAGAGGACTAGCCCCGGGGAGCTGTTTTTT. Amino acids: CASSQKRTSPGELFF.

This chain joins TRBV20-1 and TRBJ2-1; 7 nucleotides line up with TRBD2. The length of the CDR3 is 14 residues. V lost 7 bases to trimming and J lost 4 bases; unmatched junction nucleotides: 10. Per germline, CDR1 DFQATT and CDR2 SNEGSKA (reference sequence). The CDR3: CSGQALAKYNEQFF. The CDR3 coding sequence is TGCAGTGGCCAGGCACTAGCGAAGTACAATGAGCAGTTCTTC.

The chain carries TRBV11-2 and TRBJ2-5; D unresolved. This CDR3 contains 15 residues. V was cut by 1 base and J by 3 bases, with 12 bases left in between. Germline CDR1 and CDR2: SGHAT and FQNNGV. In nucleotides, the CDR3 is TGTGCCAGCAGCTTAGGCTGGGGAACAGAAGAGACCCAGTACTTC. Its translation: CASSLGWGTEETQYF.

This clonotype was seen just once. The chain is built from TRBV6-1 and TRBJ2-3; 8 bases are a match to TRBD1. The length of the CDR3 is 14 residues. Germline V gene lookup returns CDR1 MNHNS and CDR2 SASEGT. V trimming: 7 bases; J trimming: 5 bases; junction bases outside the gene matches: 8. This chain's CDR3 is CASIPGQAIDTQYF. Written as DNA, the CDR3 is TGTGCCAGCATCCCGGGACAGGCCATAGATACGCAGTATTTT.

This clonotype came up once. The chain combines TRBV5-8 with TRBJ2-3; 11 bases agree with TRBD2. This CDR3 is 17 amino acids long. After removal of 0 bases from V and 2 bases from J, the junction contained 5 bases not matched to a gene. The germline V gene has CDR1 SGHTS and CDR2 YDEGEE. The CDR3 DNA sequence: TGTGCCAGCAGCTTGGTTAGCGGGGGGGTTTCCACAGATACGCAGTATTTT. Translating it yields CASSLVSGGVSTDTQYF. Drawing the rest from reference TRBV5-8 and TRBJ2-3, the complete variable domain is EAGVTQSPTHLIKTRGQQATLRCSPISGHTSVYWYQQALGLGLQFLLWYDEGEERNRGNFPPRFSGRQFPNYSSELNVNALELEDSALYLCASSLVSGGVSTDTQYFGPGTRLTVL.

The CDR3 sequence: CASSSPSGGAVEQYF. The DNA of the CDR3 is TGTGCCAGCAGCTCCCCCAGCGGGGGGGCGGTTGAGCAGTACTTC. The J gene is TRBJ2-7, the V gene TRBV6-2 or TRBV6-3; 10 nucleotides align to TRBD2. CDR3 length equals 15 residues. The junction had 12 bases not matched to a gene; V was cut back by 6 bases and J by 7 bases. Per germline, CDR1 MNHEY and CDR2 SVGEGT.

This clonotype was counted between two and nine times. The V call is TRBV7-9, the J call TRBJ2-1; 8 bases are a match to TRBD2. J lost 3 bases, V lost 7 bases, and 8 bases had no gene match. Germline-derived CDR1 and CDR2 are SEHNR and FQNEAQ (reference sequence). The CDR3 extends over 15 amino acids. The CDR3 bases are TGTGCCAGCACCCTTTGGGCGGGGGGCTACAATGAGCAGTTCTTC. Amino acids: CASTLWAGGYNEQFF. Full variable domain (remainder filled in from reference TRBV7-9 and TRBJ2-1): DTGVSQNPRHKITKRGQNVTFRCDPISEHNRLYWYRQTLGQGPEFLTYFQNEAQLEKSRLLSDRFSAERPKGSFSTLEIQRTEQGDSAMYLCASTLWAGGYNEQFFGPGTRLTVL.

This chain uses TRBV19 with TRBJ2-2; D possibly uses TRBD1 or TRBD2 (5 bases each). CDR1 LNHDA and CDR2 SQIVND come from the germline V gene (reference sequence). The CDR3 length is 14 residues. Trimming pared 4 bases from V and 6 bases from J, leaving 12 bases between. CDR3 DNA sequence: TGTGCCAGTAGTACCGGGCCGGGGCCCGGGGAGCTGTTTTTT. This codes for CASSTGPGPGELFF.